A selection of T cell receptor beta chains follows, all from one sample in a study of spatial heterogeneity in lung cancer. From the 5' RACE reads, TCRdb called clonotypes with MiXCR, one entry per CDR3 protein. Here the sample spans about 120,000 distinct CDR3 sequences, approximately 12% being singletons. Sample: PBMCs, taken at follow-up. Receptor source: a male donor with early-stage non-small cell lung cancer. Each CDR3 is given with its conserved first and last residue. D genes are given only for firm matches. Not all rows give a size; the values are once, few, many and, for expanded clones, a class.

J gene | V gene | clone size | D gene | CDR3 DNA | CDR3 protein
TRBJ2-1 | TRBV3-1 | many | TRBD2 | TGTGCCAGCAGCCAAGGTGGCGGGGGGCATTACTACAATGAGCAGTTCTTC | CASSQGGGGHYYNEQFF
TRBJ2-1 | TRBV11-2 | . | TRBD1 | TGTGCCAGCAGCTTGGGACAGGGGGATAGGTCGCTCCGGTTC | CASSLGQGDRSLRF
TRBJ1-4 | TRBV28 | many | . | TGTGCCAGCAGTTTCGGGGCAACTAATGAAAAACTGTTTTTT | CASSFGATNEKLFF
TRBJ2-1 | TRBV20-1 | . | TRBD2 | TGCAGTGCTAGAGATCGGCTAGCGGGGGCCTACTACAATGAGCAGTTCTTC | CSARDRLAGAYYNEQFF
TRBJ2-7 | TRBV20-1 | few | TRBD2 | TGCAGTGCTGATGGGGGTGGCAGGGGCCTAGCGGGTTCCTCCTACGAGCAGTACTTC | CSADGGGRGLAGSSYEQYF
TRBJ2-5 | TRBV10-3 | many | . | TGTGCCATCGGGGGACAAGAAGAGACCCAGTACTTC | CAIGGQEETQYF
TRBJ2-1 | TRBV28 | . | . | TGTGCCAGCAGTTTAGGGGCTGAGCAGTTCTTC | CASSLGAEQFF
TRBJ2-5 | TRBV21-1 | few | . | TGTGCCAGCAGCAAAGTGGGGACGGGGCGCAAGACCCAGTACTTC | CASSKVGTGRKTQYF
TRBJ2-7 | TRBV11-2 | . | TRBD1 | TGTGCCAGCAGCTTTGGGACAGGGGCGTTCTACGAGCAGTACTTC | CASSFGTGAFYEQYF
TRBJ2-7 | TRBV5-5 | . | . | TGTGCCAGCAGCTCGCGGGGAGGTATTTCCTACGAGCAGTACTTC | CASSSRGGISYEQYF
TRBJ2-5 | TRBV29-1 | many | TRBD1 | TGCAGCGCATCAGGACAGGGGAGGCAAGAGACCCAGTACTTC | CSASGQGRQETQYF
TRBJ1-1 | TRBV12-3/TRBV12-4 | many | . | TGTGCCAGCACCCCGGAAGGGAACACTGAAGCTTTCTTT | CASTPEGNTEAFF
TRBJ1-1 | TRBV12-3/TRBV12-4 | few | . | TGTGCCAGCAGACGGGACACGCCGAACACTGAAGCTTTCTTT | CASRRDTPNTEAFF
TRBJ2-3 | TRBV12-3/TRBV12-4 | . | TRBD2 | TGTGCCAGCAGTCTGGCAGCGGGGCTGGATACGCAGTATTTT | CASSLAAGLDTQYF
TRBJ2-7 | TRBV25-1 | few | . | TGTGCCAGCAGTCCACAACCCTTAGGTCTCGAGCAGTACTTC | CASSPQPLGLEQYF
TRBJ2-7 | TRBV7-2 | many | . | TGTGCCAGCAGCGCTTGGTCCGAGCAGTACTTC | CASSAWSEQYF
TRBJ2-2 | TRBV11-3 | . | . | TGTGCCAGCAGCCCAGGCCCTCTGCGGGAGCTGTTTTTT | CASSPGPLRELFF
TRBJ1-5 | TRBV4-3 | . | . | TGCGCCAGCAGCCAAGATGTCCCAGGGGGCAATCAGCCCCAGCATTTT | CASSQDVPGGNQPQHF
TRBJ1-1 | TRBV5-1 | few | TRBD1 | TGCGCCAGCAGCCAGCGACAGGGACCGAACACTGAAGCTTTCTTT | CASSQRQGPNTEAFF
TRBJ1-5 | TRBV6-2/TRBV6-3 | few | . | TGTGCCAGCAGTAATACGGGACGGCGAAATCAGCCCCAGCATTTT | CASSNTGRRNQPQHF
TRBJ2-1 | TRBV10-3 | many | TRBD1 | TGTGCCATCAGTGTCGTAGGACAGGGGGACCATGAGCAGTTCTTC | CAISVVGQGDHEQFF
TRBJ2-7 | TRBV7-3 | . | . | TGTGCCAGCAGCGCGGGGACAGCGAGCTCCTACGAGCAGTACTTC | CASSAGTASSYEQYF
TRBJ1-5 | TRBV7-2 | . | . | TGTGCCAGCAGCCAGACCCCGGGACCGCATCAGCCCCAGCATTTT | CASSQTPGPHQPQHF
TRBJ2-3 | TRBV5-1 | . | . | TGCGCCAGCAGCTTGCGACAGTCTAGCACAGATACGCAGTATTTT | CASSLRQSSTDTQYF
TRBJ2-2 | TRBV29-1 | many | TRBD1 | TGCAGCGTGAGGGGGACAGGGAAGAACACCGGGGAGCTGTTTTTT | CSVRGTGKNTGELFF
TRBJ1-4 | TRBV5-8 | . | . | TGTGCCAGCAGCGGAACACCAGGGGCCGGAAAACTGTTTTTT | CASSGTPGAGKLFF
TRBJ2-1 | TRBV19 | few | TRBD1 | TGTGCCAGTAGTATAGGCGGACAGGGCAACAATGAGCAGTTCTTC | CASSIGGQGNNEQFF
TRBJ2-3 | TRBV7-3 | many | . | TGTGCCAGCAGCTCCTCCCCGACAGATACGCAGTATTTT | CASSSSPTDTQYF
TRBJ2-2 | TRBV20-1 | . | . | TGCAGTGCTCCCAGAAACGGGGAGCTGTTTTTT | CSAPRNGELFF
TRBJ2-5 | TRBV7-8 | . | TRBD1 | TGTGCCAGCAGCTTAGCACCCTGGGACAGGGGGTCAGAGACCCAGTACTTC | CASSLAPWDRGSETQYF
TRBJ2-7 | TRBV5-1 | few | . | TGCGCCAGCAGCTTGGAGCAGACCTACGAGCAGTACTTC | CASSLEQTYEQYF